What follows are 29 T cell receptor beta chains derived from one specimen sequenced in a study of blood T cell repertoires in COVID-19. TCRdb keeps only in-frame clones here, not all; method: immunoSEQ multiplex PCR. The sample shows under 300,000 clones, around 89% of them seen only once. Specimen: PBMCs or T cells enriched from blood (not recorded which). These receptors all come from a man aged 35 to 55 who had recovered from COVID-19.

The chain joins TRBV5-3 to TRBJ1-6, with TRBD1 matching over 8 bases. TRBV5-3 is recorded as an ORF, its role being uncertain. Losses at the gene ends were 4 bases for V and 10 bases for J; bases not matched to a gene: 10. This CDR3 is 15 amino acids long. CDR3 residues: CARSPDRVIRSPLHF. The CDR3 nucleotides are TGTGCCAGAAGCCCGGACAGGGTAATTCGGTCACCCCTCCACTTT.

V is TRBV3-1 (or the pseudogene TRBV3-2) and J is TRBJ2-1; D is ambiguous. The CDR3 loop spans 17 amino acids. Germline values: CDR1 LGHDT, CDR2 YNNKEL (reference sequence). V lost 1 base, J lost 0 bases, and 13 bases lay in between. The CDR3 region is CASSQVHTRSSYNEQFF. The CDR3 DNA reads as TGTGCCAGCAGCCAAGTTCACACCAGAAGCTCCTACAATGAGCAGTTCTTC.

The chain is built from TRBV7-2 and TRBJ1-5; tentatively, D is TRBD1 (6 bases). Germline-derived CDR1 and CDR2 are SGHTA and FQGNSA. This CDR3 contains 16 residues. Trimming stripped 5 bases from V and 3 bases from J, with 17 bases between. This chain's CDR3 is CASSGQYAGANQPQHF. DNA of the CDR3: TGTGCCAGCAGCGGCCAGTATGCAGGGGCCAATCAGCCCCAGCATTTT.

The chain uses TRBV5-1 and TRBJ2-7, with D possibly TRBD1 on 6 matching bases. The germline gives CDR1 SGHRS, CDR2 YFSETQ. CDR3 size: 14 residues. V shed 0 bases and J shed 5 bases, with 12 bases lying between them. In nucleotides, the CDR3 is TGCGCCAGCAGCTTGGGGGCAGGGGACCACGAGCAGTACTTC. Encoded protein: CASSLGAGDHEQYF.

V gene TRBV5-6 combines with J gene TRBJ2-2, with TRBD1 matching 10 bases. Trimming took 5 bases from V and 2 from J; bases not matched to a gene: 3. Per germline, CDR1 SGHDT and CDR2 YYEEEE. The CDR3 has 15 amino acids. CDR3 nucleotides: TGTGCCAGCAGGACGACAGGGGGCAACACCGGGGAGCTGTTTTTT. Protein product: CASRTTGGNTGELFF.

The chain combines TRBV15 with TRBJ2-7, with 14 nucleotides matching TRBD2. The CDR3 length is 17 residues. With V trimmed by 0 bases and J by 5 bases, 6 bases remained unmatched. The germline gives CDR1 LNHNV, CDR2 YYDKDF (reference sequence). For the CDR3, the DNA is TGTGCCACCAGCAGAGACTCGGGGACTAGCGGGAGTCACGAGCAGTACTTC. Its protein product is CATSRDSGTSGSHEQYF.

This clone was detected once. This rearrangement joins TRBV4-1 to TRBJ1-2, with D unclear. The CDR3 sequence is 16 residues long. V was pared by 0 bases and J by 0 bases, with 11 bases between. The germline gives CDR1 MGHRA, CDR2 YSYEKL. For the CDR3, the DNA is TGCGCCAGCAGCCAAGATAGTTACGGAGCTAACTATGGCTACACCTTC. This encodes CASSQDSYGANYGYTF.

The V call is TRBV4-1, the J call TRBJ2-2; TRBD2 is a possible D gene (6 bases). V lost 0 bases and J 7 bases, leaving 18 bases between the germline ends. From germline, CDR1 is MGHRA and CDR2 YSYEKL. The CDR3 runs 17 residues. The CDR3 reads CASSQDGVGGGGGELFF. DNA of the CDR3: TGCGCCAGCAGCCAAGACGGGGTGGGGGGTGGCGGCGGGGAGCTGTTTTTT.

This chain links TRBV14 with TRBJ1-2; 12 bases match TRBD1. The V segment lost 4 bases and the J segment 4 bases; nucleotides outside the gene matches: 7. This CDR3 contains 16 residues. Germline CDR1 SGHDN, CDR2 FVKESK. CDR3 region: CASSRAGTGGGYGYTF. The CDR3 DNA is TGTGCCAGCAGCCGTGCTGGGACAGGGGGCGGCTATGGCTACACCTTC.

CDR3 bases: TGTGCCATCAGTGAAGGCAAGGGGCCCCACGAGCAGTACTTC. It specifies CAISEGKGPHEQYF. This chain connects TRBV10-3 to TRBJ2-7; perhaps TRBD1 as D (5 bases). The germline CDR1 and CDR2 sequences are ENHRY and SYGVKD. Trimming stripped 3 bases from V and 5 bases from J, with 14 bases between. CDR3 size: 14 residues.

The rearrangement joins TRBV4-1 to TRBJ2-7; no firm D call. The CDR3 is 13 residues long. V was clipped by 5 bases and J by 2 bases, with 10 bases between them. Germline values: CDR1 MGHRA, CDR2 YSYEKL. CDR3 protein: CASSAVETYEQYF. DNA for the CDR3: TGCGCCAGCAGCGCGGTTGAGACCTACGAGCAGTACTTC.

The CDR3 loop reads CASSSSGGSGANVLTF. As DNA, the CDR3 is TGTGCCAGCAGCTCCTCGGGGGGATCTGGGGCCAACGTCCTGACTTTC. The chain links TRBV2 to TRBJ2-6; the match to TRBD2 covers 7 bases. V was clipped by 6 bases and J by 1 base; unmatched bases: 6. The CDR3 extends over 16 amino acids. Germline values: CDR1 SNHLY, CDR2 FYNNEI.

The chain recombines TRBV11-2 with TRBJ2-5; 12 nucleotides align to TRBD2. V shed 4 bases and J 5 bases; nucleotides not matched to a gene: 2. This CDR3 has 14 amino acids. CDR1 is SGHAT and CDR2 is FQNNGV in the germline V gene. Here the CDR3 reads CASSSTSGRETQYF. CDR3 nucleotide sequence: TGTGCCAGCAGCTCAACTAGCGGGAGGGAGACCCAGTACTTC.

The chain carries TRBV5-6 and TRBJ2-5; no clear D gene. The V and J ends lost 2 bases and 5 bases respectively, with 7 bases between them. Germline lookup yields CDR1 SGHDT and CDR2 YYEEEE. CDR3 length: 12 amino acids. CDR3 DNA sequence: TGTGCCAGCAGCTTCCGAGGCGAGACCCAGTACTTC. Its translation is CASSFRGETQYF.

The V call is TRBV9, the J call TRBJ2-1, with D maybe TRBD2 (7 bases). The CDR3 sequence is 15 residues long. V shed 3 bases and J shed 0 bases, with 10 bases lying between them. Germline V gene lookup returns CDR1 SGDLS and CDR2 YYNGEE. CDR3 DNA: TGTGCCAGCAGCGCGGGGGGCAGCTCCTACAATGAGCAGTTCTTC. Protein: CASSAGGSSYNEQFF. The variable domain in full, with the rest retrieved from reference TRBV9 and TRBJ2-1, is DSGVTQTPKHLITATGQRVTLRCSPRSGDLSVYWYQQSLDQGLQFLIQYYNGEERAKGNILERFSAQQFPDLHSELNLSSLELGDSALYFCASSAGGSSYNEQFFGPGTRLTVL.

This chain links TRBV9 with TRBJ2-7; D is perhaps TRBD1 (5 bases). The CDR3 spans 14 residues. In germline, CDR1 is SGDLS, CDR2 YYNGEE. V gave up 0 bases and J gave up 4 bases, with 11 bases separating them. The CDR3 DNA is TGTGCCAGCAGCGTAGAGGACGGACAATACGAGCAGTACTTC. Translation: CASSVEDGQYEQYF.

The chain uses TRBV4-3 and TRBJ2-1, with 7 bases aligning to TRBD2. Losses at the gene ends were 1 base for V and 6 bases for J; bases not matched to a gene: 6. The CDR3 totals 15 residues. Germline V gene data show CDR1 as LGHNA and CDR2 as YSLEER. This CDR3 is CASSQVSPGGNEQFF. The CDR3 DNA sequence: TGCGCCAGCAGCCAAGTATCTCCGGGAGGCAATGAGCAGTTCTTC.

For the CDR3, the DNA is TGTGCCACCAGTCGGACTAGCGGGAAATCATATACGCAGTATTTT. Its translation: CATSRTSGKSYTQYF. The chain combines TRBV24-1 with TRBJ2-3, with 12 bases fitting TRBD2. Germline V gene data show CDR1 as KGHDR and CDR2 as SFDVKD. The V gene end was trimmed by 6 bases and the J gene end by 7 bases; junction bases not matched to a gene: 7. The CDR3 totals 15 residues.

This chain joins TRBV9 and TRBJ2-7, with a possible D match to TRBD2 (6 bases). Trimming took off 0 bases at V and 1 base at J, with 11 bases between the two ends. The germline CDR1 and CDR2 sequences are SGDLS and YYNGEE. The CDR3 extends over 15 amino acids. The CDR3 coding sequence is TGTGCCAGCAGCGTAGCCCCTGGAGGGTCCTACGAGCAGTACTTC. As protein: CASSVAPGGSYEQYF.

The genes are TRBV11-3 and TRBJ1-3; D possibly corresponds to TRBD1 (5 bases). V was shortened by 5 bases and J by 2 bases, with 13 bases between the two germline ends. From germline, CDR1 is SGHNT and CDR2 YENEEA. The CDR3 loop spans 15 amino acids. CDR3 coding DNA: TGTGCCAGCAGCCCCCCCCAGGGAACTGGAAACACCATATATTTT. Translating gives CASSPPQGTGNTIYF.

The V and J genes are TRBV11-3 and TRBJ1-2, with 7 bases lining up with TRBD1. The CDR3 has 14 residues. With 0 bases clipped from V and 4 bases from J, the junction kept 2 bases outside the gene matches. Germline V gives CDR1 SGHNT, CDR2 YENEEA. The CDR3 DNA reads TGTGCCAGCAGCTTAGATGGGACAGCCTATGGCTACACCTTC. The encoded protein is CASSLDGTAYGYTF.

J is TRBJ2-5 and V is TRBV27; 10 nucleotides agree with TRBD2. Germline-derived CDR1 and CDR2 are MNHEY and SMNVEV (reference sequence). CDR3 size: 14 residues. The V segment lost 6 bases and the J segment 4 bases; nucleotides outside the gene matches: 5. CDR3 in DNA: TGTGCCAGCAGGACGAGCGGGGGGGCAGAGACCCAGTACTTC. Translation gives CASRTSGGAETQYF.

This clone was counted ten times or more. The chain joins TRBV7-2 to TRBJ1-1, with D unclear. The CDR3 has 13 amino acids. Trimming stripped 6 bases from V and 1 base from J, with 9 bases between. Germline V gives CDR1 SGHTA, CDR2 FQGNSA. CDR3 bases: TGTGCCAGCAGGAGGGAGCCGAACACTGAAGCTTTCTTT. Its protein product is CASRREPNTEAFF.

The chain uses TRBV7-2 and TRBJ2-3, with D tentatively TRBD2 (5 bases). The V and J ends lost 2 bases and 2 bases respectively, with 8 bases between them. This CDR3 has 14 amino acids. The germline CDR1 and CDR2 sequences are SGHTA and FQGNSA. CDR3 amino acids: CASSLMRATDTQYF. The CDR3 region has the DNA TGTGCCAGCAGCTTAATGCGGGCCACAGATACGCAGTATTTT.

This rearrangement joins TRBV7-2 to TRBJ2-7, with D unclear. The CDR3 length is 12 residues. Trimming stripped 3 bases from V and 2 bases from J, with 5 bases between. Germline assignment: CDR1 SGHTA and CDR2 FQGNSA. This CDR3 is CASSFNTYEQYF. The CDR3 DNA reads TGTGCCAGCAGCTTTAATACCTACGAGCAGTACTTC.

The chain couples TRBV19 to TRBJ2-1; D unresolved. Trimming left V 0 bases short and J 4 bases short, with 4 bases between. Germline CDR1 and CDR2: LNHDA and SQIVND (reference sequence). The CDR3 is 13 residues long. CDR3 DNA sequence: TGTGCCAGTAGTATAGACCAGTACAATGAGCAGTTCTTC. This sequence encodes CASSIDQYNEQFF.

This clone was observed a handful of times. This rearrangement joins TRBV7-9 to TRBJ1-4, with D maybe TRBD1 (6 bases). The V end lost 5 bases, the J end lost 8 bases, and 18 bases lay between the germline ends. This CDR3 is built from 15 residues. Germline lookup yields CDR1 SEHNR and CDR2 FQNEAQ (reference sequence). CDR3 bases: TGTGCCAGCAGCCAAGTACAGGGATGGTTCGAAAAACTGTTTTTT. Translating it yields CASSQVQGWFEKLFF.

The chain links TRBV9 to TRBJ1-1, with TRBD1 matching 8 bases. The V gene's germline CDR1 is SGDLS and CDR2 YYNGEE. J gave up 9 bases and V 4 bases, and 5 bases lay outside the gene matches. CDR3 length: 12 amino acids. CDR3 coding DNA: TGTGCCAGCAGCCAAAGGACAGGGCAAGCTTTCTTT. Residues: CASSQRTGQAFF.

The gene calls are TRBV6-4 and TRBJ2-3; possible D gene TRBD1, 6 bases. This CDR3 region has 13 residues. Germline V gives CDR1 MRHNA, CDR2 SNTAGT. V lost 6 bases, J lost 1 base, and 8 bases lay in between. CDR3 protein: CASRKGGTDTQYF. The CDR3 DNA follows: TGTGCCAGCAGAAAGGGGGGCACAGATACGCAGTATTTT.